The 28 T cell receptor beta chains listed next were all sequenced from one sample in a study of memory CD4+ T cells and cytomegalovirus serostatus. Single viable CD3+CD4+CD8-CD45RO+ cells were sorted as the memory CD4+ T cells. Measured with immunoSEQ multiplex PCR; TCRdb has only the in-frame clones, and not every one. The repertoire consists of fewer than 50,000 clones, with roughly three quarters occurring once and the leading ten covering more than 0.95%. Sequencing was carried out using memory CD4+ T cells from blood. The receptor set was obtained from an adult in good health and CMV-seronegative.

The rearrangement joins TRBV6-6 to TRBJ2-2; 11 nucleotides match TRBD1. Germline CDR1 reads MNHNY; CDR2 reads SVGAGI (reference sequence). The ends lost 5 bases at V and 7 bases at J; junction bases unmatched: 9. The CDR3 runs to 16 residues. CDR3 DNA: TGTGCCAGCAGTCGCGGAGGACAGGGGGCTGGCGGGGAGCTGTTTTTT. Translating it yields CASSRGGQGAGGELFF.

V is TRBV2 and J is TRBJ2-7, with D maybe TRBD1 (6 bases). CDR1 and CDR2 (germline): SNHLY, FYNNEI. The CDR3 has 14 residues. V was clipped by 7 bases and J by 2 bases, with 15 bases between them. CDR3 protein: CASTYPGQTYEQYF. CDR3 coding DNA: TGTGCCAGCACCTACCCCGGACAGACCTACGAGCAGTACTTC.

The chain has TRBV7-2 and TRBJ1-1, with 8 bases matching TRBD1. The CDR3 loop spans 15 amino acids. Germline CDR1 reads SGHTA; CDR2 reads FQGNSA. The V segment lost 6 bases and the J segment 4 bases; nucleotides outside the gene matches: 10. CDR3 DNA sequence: TGTGCCAGCAGTCTCAGGGGGCTTGTGAGCACTGAAGCTTTCTTT. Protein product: CASSLRGLVSTEAFF.

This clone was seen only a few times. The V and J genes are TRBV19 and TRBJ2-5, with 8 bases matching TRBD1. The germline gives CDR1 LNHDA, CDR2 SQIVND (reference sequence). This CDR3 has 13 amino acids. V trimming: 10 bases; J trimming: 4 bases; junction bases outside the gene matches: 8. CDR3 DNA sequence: TGTGCCACCCGGGGACAGGTGGTAGAGACCCAGTACTTC. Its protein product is CATRGQVVETQYF.

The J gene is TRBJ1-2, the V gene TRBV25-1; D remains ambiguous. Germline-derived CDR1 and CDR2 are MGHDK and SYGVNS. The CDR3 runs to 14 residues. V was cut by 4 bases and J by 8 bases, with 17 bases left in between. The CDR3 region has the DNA TGTGCCAGCAGTGCCCTCACTTTCGGGAGGGGCTACACCTTC. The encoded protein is CASSALTFGRGYTF.

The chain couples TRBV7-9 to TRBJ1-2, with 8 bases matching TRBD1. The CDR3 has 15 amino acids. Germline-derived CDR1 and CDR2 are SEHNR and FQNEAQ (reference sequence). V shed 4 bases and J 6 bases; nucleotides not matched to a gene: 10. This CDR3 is CASSYPTLDRDGYTF. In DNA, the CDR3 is TGTGCCAGCAGCTACCCCACTCTGGACAGGGATGGCTACACCTTC.

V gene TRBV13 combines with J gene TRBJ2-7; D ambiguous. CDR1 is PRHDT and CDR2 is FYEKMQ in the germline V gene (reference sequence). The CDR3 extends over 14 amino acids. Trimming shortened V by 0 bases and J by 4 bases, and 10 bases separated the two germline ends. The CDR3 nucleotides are TGTGCCAGCAGCTTAGGAGGGAATGGATACGAGCAGTACTTC. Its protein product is CASSLGGNGYEQYF.

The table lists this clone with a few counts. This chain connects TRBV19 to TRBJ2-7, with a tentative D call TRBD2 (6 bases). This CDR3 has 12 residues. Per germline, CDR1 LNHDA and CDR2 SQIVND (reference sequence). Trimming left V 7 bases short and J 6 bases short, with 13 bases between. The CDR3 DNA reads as TGTGCCAGTAATACGGGAGCAGGCGAGCAGTACTTC. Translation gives CASNTGAGEQYF.

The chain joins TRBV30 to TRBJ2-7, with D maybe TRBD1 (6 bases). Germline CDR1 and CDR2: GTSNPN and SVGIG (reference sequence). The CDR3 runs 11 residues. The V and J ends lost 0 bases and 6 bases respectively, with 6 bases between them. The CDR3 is CAWSVGGEQYF. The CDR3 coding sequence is TGTGCCTGGAGTGTAGGGGGCGAGCAGTACTTC.

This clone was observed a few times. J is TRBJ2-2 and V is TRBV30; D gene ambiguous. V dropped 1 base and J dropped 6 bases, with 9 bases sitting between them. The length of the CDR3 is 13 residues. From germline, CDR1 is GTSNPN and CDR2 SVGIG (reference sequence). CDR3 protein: CAWSDNPSGELFF. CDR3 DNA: TGTGCCTGGAGTGATAATCCCTCCGGGGAGCTGTTTTTT.

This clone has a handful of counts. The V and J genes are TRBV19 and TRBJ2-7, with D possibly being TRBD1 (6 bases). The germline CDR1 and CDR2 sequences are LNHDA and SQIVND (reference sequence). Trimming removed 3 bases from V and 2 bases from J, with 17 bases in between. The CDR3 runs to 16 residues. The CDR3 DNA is TGTGCCAGTAGTATCTCAGGGGCAGGGAATACCTACGAGCAGTACTTC. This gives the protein CASSISGAGNTYEQYF.

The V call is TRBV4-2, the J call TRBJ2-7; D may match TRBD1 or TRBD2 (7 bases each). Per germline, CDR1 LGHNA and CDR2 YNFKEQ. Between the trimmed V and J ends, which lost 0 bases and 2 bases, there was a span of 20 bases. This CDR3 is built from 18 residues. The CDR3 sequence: CASSQETSQGGGTYEQYF. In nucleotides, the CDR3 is TGTGCCAGCAGCCAAGAAACCTCTCAGGGGGGAGGGACCTACGAGCAGTACTTC.

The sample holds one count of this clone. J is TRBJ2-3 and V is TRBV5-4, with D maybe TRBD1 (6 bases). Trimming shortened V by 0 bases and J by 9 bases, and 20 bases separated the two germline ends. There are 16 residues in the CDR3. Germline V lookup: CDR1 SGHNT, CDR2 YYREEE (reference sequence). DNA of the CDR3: TGTGCCAGCAGCTTGGCCGAAAAGAGGGGACATGGGACGCAGTATTTT. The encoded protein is CASSLAEKRGHGTQYF. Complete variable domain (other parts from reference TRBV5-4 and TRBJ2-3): ETGVTQSPTHLIKTRGQQVTLRCSSQSGHNTVSWYQQALGQGPQFIFQYYREEENGRGNFPPRFSGLQFPNYSSELNVNALELDDSALYLCASSLAEKRGHGTQYFGPGTRLTVL.

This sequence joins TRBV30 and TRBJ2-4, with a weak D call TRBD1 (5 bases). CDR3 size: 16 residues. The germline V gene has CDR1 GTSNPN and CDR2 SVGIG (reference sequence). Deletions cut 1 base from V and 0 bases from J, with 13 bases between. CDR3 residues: CAWSGAGNLAKNIQYF. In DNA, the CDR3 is TGTGCCTGGAGTGGGGCAGGGAATCTAGCCAAAAACATTCAGTACTTC.

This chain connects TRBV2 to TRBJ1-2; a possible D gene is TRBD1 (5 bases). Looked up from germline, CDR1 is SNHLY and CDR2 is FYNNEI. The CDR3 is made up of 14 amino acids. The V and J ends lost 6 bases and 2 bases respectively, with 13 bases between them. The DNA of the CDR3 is TGTGCCAGCAGGGGGGGACGAGGAAACTATGGCTACACCTTC. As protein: CASRGGRGNYGYTF.

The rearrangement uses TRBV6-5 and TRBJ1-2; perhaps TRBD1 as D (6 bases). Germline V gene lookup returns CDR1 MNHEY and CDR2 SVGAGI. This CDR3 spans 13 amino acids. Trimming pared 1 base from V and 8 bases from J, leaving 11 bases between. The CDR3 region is CASSYLGGEGYTF. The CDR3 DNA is TGTGCCAGCAGTTACTTGGGGGGCGAAGGCTACACCTTC.

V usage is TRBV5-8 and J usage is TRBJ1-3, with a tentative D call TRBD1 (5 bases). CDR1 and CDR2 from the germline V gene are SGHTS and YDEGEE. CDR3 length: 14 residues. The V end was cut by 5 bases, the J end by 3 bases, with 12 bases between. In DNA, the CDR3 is TGTGCCAGCAGGCCTAGGGACTTTGGAAACACCATATATTTT. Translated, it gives CASRPRDFGNTIYF.

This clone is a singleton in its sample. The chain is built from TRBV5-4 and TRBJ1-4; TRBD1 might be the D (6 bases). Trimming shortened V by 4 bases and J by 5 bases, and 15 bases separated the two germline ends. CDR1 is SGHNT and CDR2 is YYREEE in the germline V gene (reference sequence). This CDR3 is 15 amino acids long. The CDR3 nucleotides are TGTGCCAGCAGCATACGGCCAGGGACAAATGAAAAACTGTTTTTT. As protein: CASSIRPGTNEKLFF. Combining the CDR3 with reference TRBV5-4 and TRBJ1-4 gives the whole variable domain ETGVTQSPTHLIKTRGQQVTLRCSSQSGHNTVSWYQQALGQGPQFIFQYYREEENGRGNFPPRFSGLQFPNYSSELNVNALELDDSALYLCASSIRPGTNEKLFFGSGTQLSVL.

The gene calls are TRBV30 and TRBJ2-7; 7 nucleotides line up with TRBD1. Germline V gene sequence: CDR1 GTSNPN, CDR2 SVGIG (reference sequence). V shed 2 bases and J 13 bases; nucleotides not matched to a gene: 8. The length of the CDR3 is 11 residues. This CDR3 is CAWSPRQGVYF. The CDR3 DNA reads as TGTGCCTGGAGTCCCCGACAGGGCGTATACTTC.

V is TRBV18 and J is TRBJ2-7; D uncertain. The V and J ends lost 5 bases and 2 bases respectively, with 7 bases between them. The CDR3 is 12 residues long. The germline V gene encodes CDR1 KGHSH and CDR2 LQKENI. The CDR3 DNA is TGTGCCAGCTCAGGGAATGCCTACGAGCAGTACTTC. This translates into CASSGNAYEQYF.

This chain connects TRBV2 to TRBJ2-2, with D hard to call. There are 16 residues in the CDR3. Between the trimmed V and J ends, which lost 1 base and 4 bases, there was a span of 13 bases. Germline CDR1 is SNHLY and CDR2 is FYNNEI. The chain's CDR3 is CASSEVRDRRTGELFF. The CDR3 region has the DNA TGTGCCAGCAGTGAAGTCCGTGATAGGCGCACCGGGGAGCTGTTTTTT.

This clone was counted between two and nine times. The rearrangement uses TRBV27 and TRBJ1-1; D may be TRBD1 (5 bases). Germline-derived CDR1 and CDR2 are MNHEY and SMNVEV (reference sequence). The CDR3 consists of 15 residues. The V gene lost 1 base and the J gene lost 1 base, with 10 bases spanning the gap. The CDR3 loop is CASSLWVGGNTEAFF. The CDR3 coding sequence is TGTGCCAGCAGTTTATGGGTCGGGGGGAACACTGAAGCTTTCTTT.

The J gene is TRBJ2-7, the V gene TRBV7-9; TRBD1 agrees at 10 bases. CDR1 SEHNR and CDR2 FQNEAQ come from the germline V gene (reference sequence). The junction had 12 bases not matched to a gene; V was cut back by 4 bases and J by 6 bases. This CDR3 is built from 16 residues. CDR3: CASSYYRDRGGSEQYF. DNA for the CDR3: TGTGCCAGCAGCTACTACCGGGACAGGGGAGGTTCCGAGCAGTACTTC.

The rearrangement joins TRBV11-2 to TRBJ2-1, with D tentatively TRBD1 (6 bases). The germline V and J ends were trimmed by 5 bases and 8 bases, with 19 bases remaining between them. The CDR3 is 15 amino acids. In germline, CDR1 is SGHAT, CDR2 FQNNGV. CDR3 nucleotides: TGTGCCAGCAGCCGACAGACTGGCTCAGGGGATGAGCAGTTCTTC. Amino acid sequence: CASSRQTGSGDEQFF. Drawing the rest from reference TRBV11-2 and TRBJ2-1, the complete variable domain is EAGVAQSPRYKIIEKRQSVAFWCNPISGHATLYWYQQILGQGPKLLIQFQNNGVVDDSQLPKDRFSAERLKGVDSTLKIQPAKLEDSAVYLCASSRQTGSGDEQFFGPGTRLTVL.

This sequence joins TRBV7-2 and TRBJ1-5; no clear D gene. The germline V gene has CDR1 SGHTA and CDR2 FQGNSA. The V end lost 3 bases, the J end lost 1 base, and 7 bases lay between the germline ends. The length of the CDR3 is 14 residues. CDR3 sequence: CASSFTRSNQPQHF. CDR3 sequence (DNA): TGTGCCAGCAGCTTCACCAGGAGCAATCAGCCCCAGCATTTT.

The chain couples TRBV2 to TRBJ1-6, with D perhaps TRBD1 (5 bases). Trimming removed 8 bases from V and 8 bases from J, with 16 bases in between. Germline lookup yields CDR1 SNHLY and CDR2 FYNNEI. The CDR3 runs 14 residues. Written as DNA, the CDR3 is TGTGCCAGCGGTGGGCTGGGGACTGATTCACCCCTCCACTTT. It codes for CASGGLGTDSPLHF.

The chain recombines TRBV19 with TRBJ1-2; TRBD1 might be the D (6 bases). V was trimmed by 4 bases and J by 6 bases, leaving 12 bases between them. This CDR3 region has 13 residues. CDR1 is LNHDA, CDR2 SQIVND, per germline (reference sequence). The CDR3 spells CASSKGTKNGYTF. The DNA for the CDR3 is TGTGCCAGTAGTAAAGGGACAAAGAATGGCTACACCTTC. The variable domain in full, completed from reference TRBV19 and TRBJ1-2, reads DGGITQSPKYLFRKEGQNVTLSCEQNLNHDAMYWYRQDPGQGLRLIYYSQIVNDFQKGDIAEGYSVSREKKESFPLTVTSAQKNPTAFYLCASSKGTKNGYTFGSGTRLTVV.

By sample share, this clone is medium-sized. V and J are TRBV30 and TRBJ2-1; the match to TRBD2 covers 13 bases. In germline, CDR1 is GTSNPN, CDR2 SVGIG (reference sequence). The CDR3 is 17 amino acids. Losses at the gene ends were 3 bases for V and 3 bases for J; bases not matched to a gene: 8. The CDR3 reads CAWSRTRTSGSYNEQFF. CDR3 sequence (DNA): TGTGCCTGGAGCAGAACCCGGACTAGCGGGAGCTACAATGAGCAGTTCTTC.